This T cell receptor (beta chain) was recorded in a study of Ad26.COV2.S vaccination and SARS-CoV-2 variants (dated by TCRdb to the early 2020s). The study in broad terms: Donors in the vaccine arm were drawn from COV1001, a phase I-IIa trial of Ad26.COV2.S in healthy adults that was multicentre, randomized, double-blind and placebo-controlled. Ad26.COV2.S was administered intramuscularly at 5 x 10^10 or 1 x 10^11 viral particles, either as a single shot or as two shots given 56 days apart. TCRbeta repertoire sequencing was used to assess the specificity and breadth of SARS-CoV-2-reactive T cell receptors after Ad26.COV2.S vaccination. The TCR-sequenced set comprised about 32 samples: around 20 Ad26.COV2.S vaccine recipients, 5 placebo recipients and 8 SARS-CoV-2 convalescent individuals. Participants in the trial were split at random into five groups of five each, receiving low-dose or high-dose Ad26.COV2.S once or twice, or else placebo on both occasions. Throughout the experiments and outcome assessment, investigators stayed blinded to trial group allocation.

Study-wide findings and limitations: Comparing responses between vaccine doses or regimens was not something the study was powered to do. After vaccination, spike-specific CD8+ and CD4+ T cell responses were reported to show substantial breadth. Non-spike TCR breadth was comparable between vaccine and placebo recipients, consistent with the vaccine containing only spike. The authors noted that total T cell responses may have been underestimated by the TCR breadth and depth analyses. Ad26.COV2.S recipients had higher spike-specific TCR breadth than placebo recipients (P = 0.0014).

The treatment or condition label on this specimen signifies: around 19 received Ad26.COV2.S at low or high dose, single or two shots; a few received placebo; per-sample allocation not given. For vaccine and placebo recipients, the sequenced repertoires came from samples collected on day 63 after the first injection. Between 29 July and 7 August 2020, Cohort 1b enrolled some 25 adults aged 18-55 years at one site in Boston, USA. Ad26.COV2.S was a replication-incompetent adenovirus type 26 vector that expressed a prefusion-stabilized SARS-CoV-2 spike protein derived from the original Wuhan strain. TCRbeta CDR3 regions were sequenced with the immunoSEQ Assay. After extraction, genomic DNA underwent amplification by bias-controlled multiplex PCR, followed by high-throughput sequencing. In the source study's methods: To quantify the absolute abundance of every unique TCRbeta CDR3 region, sequences were collapsed and filtered. T cell fraction was estimated by normalizing TCRbeta template counts to usable DNA, with usable DNA measured through amplification of reference genes found in all nucleated cells. Repertoire TCRs were annotated as SARS-CoV-2-specific by exact matching of V gene, CDR3 amino acid sequence and J gene to a known reactive TCR set. The reference SARS-CoV-2 TCR set came from MIRA and was filtered for enrichment in COVID-19-positive ImmuneCODE repertoires, removing public or cross-reactive TCRs. Using the MIRA antigens, annotated TCRs were further analysed by specific ORF or by position within an ORF. Depth was the summed frequency of annotated unique rearrangements, while breadth was defined as annotated unique rearrangements over total unique productive rearrangements. Two-sided Wilcoxon rank-sum tests were used to compare TCR breadth between groups. This is the immuneACCESS table as TCRdb keeps it, with only in-frame sequences that have V and J called. A part of the clones is gone; compared with another copy, unresolved V genes explain less than half, and the rest is unexplained. V and J calls and clone size are those listed in that table; D and trimming were worked out from the DNA. The sample records 300,000 to 350,000 clones, 86% of which are singletons. 1.5% to 2% of the sample goes to the ten largest clones.

Notes on this clone: Its antigen is currently not known. Per-base qualities were not stored, and no clone one base away is much larger.

Source: peripheral blood, taken in a trial of Ad26.COV2.S vaccine versus placebo. This receptor was obtained from a person between 18 and 65 years old who received the Ad26.COV2.S COVID-19 vaccine or a placebo.

At the DNA level, the sequence is TGTGCCATCAGGAGGGCGGCAGGGGACACTGAAGCTTTCTTT. Its protein reads: CAIRRAAGDTEAFF. Recombination joined TRBV10-3 with TRBJ1-1, with TRBD1 as a weak D call on 6 bases. From cysteine to phenylalanine, the CDR3 is 14 amino acids long. Solely the CDR3 DNA is kept, with 42 bases framed from the first base. V gives up 6 bases and J gives up 3 bases, and the segment between their germline ends measures 14 bases. Based on the germline V gene, the CDR1 and CDR2 sequences are ENHRY and SYGVKD.